This T cell receptor (beta chain) comes out of a study of CD8+CD57+ T cells in acquired aplastic anemia. Study details: Average DNA yield from sorted CD4+ and CD8+ cells was about 3 ug. Findings of the study overall: Common to patients and controls were around 30 CD8+ CDR3 sequences.

The TCR beta profiling, which covered VDJ combination and CDR3 sequence, was carried out using genomic DNA as the template. TCRdb ran MiXCR on the reads and lists one entry per CDR3 protein. In the table there are a few hundred thousand distinct CDR3 sequences, roughly 82% of which are singletons. As for this clonotype: Its antigen is unidentified. One end of the junction is discordant with germline, which a read error may explain.

Patients included in sequencing had previously demonstrated CD8+CD57+ cell expansion by flow cytometry. Receipt of therapy had not occurred in any patient by the time of blood sampling. CDR3 size: 14 residues. Germline CDR1 SGHTA, CDR2 FQGTGA. The source material was sorted CD4+, CD8+, or CD8+CD57+ T cells (not recorded which) from PBMCs. The V call is TRBV7-3, the J call TRBJ1-5; D might be TRBD1 (5 bases). The receptor was isolated from a human donor with aplastic anemia. The DNA for the CDR3 is TGTGCCAGCAGTGCTGGCGGGACTTGGCGAGAGACGCAGTTT. It is translated as CASSAGGTWRETQF.